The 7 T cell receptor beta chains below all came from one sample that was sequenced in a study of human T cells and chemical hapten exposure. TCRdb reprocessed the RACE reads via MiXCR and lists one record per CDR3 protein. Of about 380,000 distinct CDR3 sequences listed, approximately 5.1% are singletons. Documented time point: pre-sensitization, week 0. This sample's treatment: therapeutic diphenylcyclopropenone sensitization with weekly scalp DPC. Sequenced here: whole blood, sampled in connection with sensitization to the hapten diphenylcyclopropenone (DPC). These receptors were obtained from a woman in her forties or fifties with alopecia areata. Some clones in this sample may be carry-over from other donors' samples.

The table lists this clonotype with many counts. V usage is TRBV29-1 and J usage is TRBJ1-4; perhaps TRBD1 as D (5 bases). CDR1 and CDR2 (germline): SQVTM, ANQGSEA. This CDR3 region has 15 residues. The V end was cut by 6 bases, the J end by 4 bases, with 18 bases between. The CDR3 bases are TGCAGCGTACGAGGGACGGTTGGACTTAATGAAAAACTGTTTTTT. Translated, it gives CSVRGTVGLNEKLFF.

CDR3: CSARDRAAGELFF. CDR3 coding DNA: TGCAGTGCTAGAGATCGCGCCGCCGGGGAGCTGTTTTTT. J is TRBJ2-2 and V is TRBV20-1; D is undetermined. This CDR3 region has 13 residues. CDR1 is DFQATT, CDR2 SNEGSKA, per germline (reference sequence). V gave up 0 bases and J gave up 6 bases, with 8 bases separating them.

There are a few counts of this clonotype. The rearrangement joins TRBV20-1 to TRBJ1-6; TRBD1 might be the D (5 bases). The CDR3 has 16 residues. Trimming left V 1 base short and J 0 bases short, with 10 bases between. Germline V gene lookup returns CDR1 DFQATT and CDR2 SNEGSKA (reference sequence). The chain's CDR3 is CSARASGRSYNSPLHF. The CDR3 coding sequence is TGCAGTGCTAGAGCGTCAGGGCGCTCCTATAATTCACCCCTCCACTTT.

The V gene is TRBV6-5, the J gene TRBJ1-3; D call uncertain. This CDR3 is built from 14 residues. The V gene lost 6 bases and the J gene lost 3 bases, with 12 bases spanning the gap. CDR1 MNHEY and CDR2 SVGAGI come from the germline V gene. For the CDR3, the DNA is TGTGCCAGCAGCCCGGCTTTTTATGGAAACACCATATATTTT. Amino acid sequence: CASSPAFYGNTIYF.

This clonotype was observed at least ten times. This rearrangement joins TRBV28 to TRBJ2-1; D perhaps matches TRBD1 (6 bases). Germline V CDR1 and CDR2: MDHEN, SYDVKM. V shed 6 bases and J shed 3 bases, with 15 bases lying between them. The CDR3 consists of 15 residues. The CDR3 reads CASSPTGILYNEQFF. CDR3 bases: TGTGCCAGCAGCCCTACAGGGATACTCTACAATGAGCAGTTCTTC.

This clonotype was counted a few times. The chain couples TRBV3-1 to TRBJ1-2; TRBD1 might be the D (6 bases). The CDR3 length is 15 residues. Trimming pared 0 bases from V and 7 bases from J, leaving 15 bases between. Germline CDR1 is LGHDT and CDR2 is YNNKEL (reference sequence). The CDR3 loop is CASSQDQGLRGGYTF. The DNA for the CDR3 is TGTGCCAGCAGCCAAGATCAGGGGCTGAGGGGTGGCTACACCTTC.

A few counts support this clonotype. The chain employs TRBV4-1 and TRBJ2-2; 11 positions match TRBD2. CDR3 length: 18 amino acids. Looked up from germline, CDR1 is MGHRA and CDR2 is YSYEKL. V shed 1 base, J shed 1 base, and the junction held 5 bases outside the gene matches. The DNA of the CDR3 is TGCGCCAGCAGCCAAGCTGGACTAGCGGGTGGGAACACCGGGGAGCTGTTTTTT. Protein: CASSQAGLAGGNTGELFF.